This T cell receptor (beta chain) comes out of a study of Ad26.COV2.S vaccination and SARS-CoV-2 variants. Treatment described: around 19 received Ad26.COV2.S at low or high dose, single or two shots; a few received placebo; per-sample allocation not given. After the first vaccine or placebo injection, samples were drawn on day 63. The study used a vaccine consisting of an Ad26 vector that expressed Wuhan-strain SARS-CoV-2 spike. For this clone: The antigen remains undetermined.

V gave up 0 bases and J gave up 12 bases, with 15 bases separating them. The germline V gene has CDR1 MNHEY and CDR2 SVGAGI. There are 13 residues in the CDR3. General observations from the study: Participants given vaccine showed non-spike TCR breadth similar to that of placebo recipients. Overall T cell responses may have been underestimated by the analyses of TCR breadth and depth. Reportedly, spike-specific CD8+ and CD4+ T cell responses achieved substantial breadth once vaccination had taken place.

Using immunoSEQ multiplex PCR, the repertoire was profiled, and TCRdb retains in-frame clones only, with some absent. The sample yields some 290,000 clones, 85% seen once. The receptor comes from a person between 18 and 60 years old who received the Ad26.COV2.S COVID-19 vaccine or a placebo. This sample comprised peripheral blood, obtained in a trial of Ad26.COV2.S vaccine versus placebo. The chain combines TRBV6-5 with TRBJ2-7, with D uncertain. This CDR3 reads CASSYSRTINLYF. The CDR3 DNA follows: TGTGCCAGCAGTTACTCGAGAACGATCAACCTGTACTTC.